The sequence of this T cell receptor (beta chain) was determined in a study of spatial heterogeneity in lung cancer. Study in general: More beta-chain than alpha-chain sequences were consistently detected. Findings and caveats of the study: Tallies of expanded TCRs, which were sorted into ubiquitous and regional groups, correlated with counts of ubiquitous and regional nonsynonymous mutations, respectively. Tumor mutation count correlated with how many alpha and beta TCRs expanded intratumorally.

Each TCR cDNA molecule carried a unique molecular identifier. TCRdb analysed the 5' RACE reads with MiXCR anew, one entry per CDR3 protein. The sample lists about 9,200 distinct CDR3 sequences, approximately 7.6% occurring once. This clonotype rates as medium-sized. As yet, its antigen is unknown. With 5 bases removed from V and 5 bases from J, the gap between germline ends came to 13 bases. Germline V gene data show CDR1 as SGHRS and CDR2 as YFSETQ. The CDR3 has 14 amino acids. Sample time point: sample taken at primary tumor resection. Unsorted whole RNA of tumor, nontumor lung or frozen PBMC was sequenced.

The material was lung tumor tissue, obtained at surgery. The chain combines TRBV5-1 with TRBJ1-4; tentative D call: TRBD1 (6 bases). This receptor was obtained from a male donor with early-stage non-small cell lung cancer. Written as DNA, the CDR3 is TGCGCCAGCAGGGTGGACAGCTCAAATGAAAAACTGTTTTTT. Protein sequence: CASRVDSSNEKLFF.